These T cell receptor beta chains were read from a single sample in a study of CD8+ T cells in alopecia areata. Clones were read by immunoSEQ multiplex PCR, and TCRdb kept only the in-frame ones, dropping some. The table lists 100,000 to 150,000 clones, 58% of them singletons. Specimen: CD4+ T cells sorted from blood, collected at week 0. Every receptor here comes from a human donor with alopecia areata. CDR3s include the opening cysteine and the closing phenylalanine or tryptophan.

TRBV29-1 | CSGSTGPEAFF
TRBV15 | CATRDRDRGSNQPQHF
TRBV30 | CAYSVGQPQHF
TRBV5-1 | CASSLTSGNTDTQYF
TRBV9 | CASSYTGTPYNEQFF
TRBV19 | CASSGRRQDNYGYTF
TRBV5-1 | CASSLVLGRVTATQYF
TRBV2 | CASSEARLIEQFF
TRBV30 | CAWERLSGETQYF
TRBV5-1 | CASSGGANEKLFF
TRBV7-2 | CASSRRRGPYGYTF
TRBV2 | CASSRDHNEKLFF
TRBV6-6 | CASSYTPGTEAFF
TRBV5-6 | CASSRGGETQYF
TRBV5-1 | CASSRRPGRDGTDTQYF
TRBV7-2 | CASSIQGPSNQPQHF
TRBV5-1 | CASSLELARAYEQYF
TRBV27 | CASSPRIQETQYF
TRBV5-1 | CASSLAPDGTYQETQYF
TRBV19 | CASSTGRRGNIQYF
TRBV30 | CAWSVSGNHEQYF
TRBV5-4 | CASSPPDRRYTGELFF
TRBV18 | CASSLGREETQYF
TRBV19 | CASSIRGDYQPQHF
TRBV28 | CATGVGNTEAFF
TRBV27 | CASSWGSGRGTDTQYF
TRBV5-6 | CASSTDRDFQETQYF
TRBV5-1 | CASSLSGGSTDTQYF
TRBV18 | CASSPQTRTDTQYF
TRBV2 | CATGESGVTDTQYF
TRBV5-4 | CASSYPDRNTEAFF
TRBV5-6 | CASSLAVDGTYGYTF
TRBV27 | CASERTGGVQETQYF
TRBV4-1 | CAATAGGVWWTEAFF
TRBV29-1 | CSVQMRDYNSPLHF
TRBV27 | CASSFTYPRSGEQFF
TRBV5-1 | CASSLTSRASYNEQFF
TRBV10-3 | CAISPGQLPETQYF
TRBV27 | CASSKWGRGPSYEQYF
TRBV29-1 | CSVRDVVFRYNEQFF
TRBV5-1 | CASSLDTGANVLTF
TRBV6-5 | CASSSNSGNTIYF
TRBV6-4 | CASSTGTSNGEQYF
TRBV21-1 | CASSKDGRASEQFF
TRBV7-9 | CASSLQTGVNYGYTF
TRBV6-6 | CASLYRGNTEAFF
TRBV4-3 | CASSQDGQGGTEAFF
TRBV2 | CASRTGRNTEAFF
TRBV2 | CASLNAGSQQYF
TRBV19 | CASRWGGPGAGELFF
TRBV11-2 | CASSLGRSWATNEKLFF
TRBV4-1 | CASSQDQLYNEQFF
TRBV6-1 | CASSEFNTPKGYF
TRBV29-1 | CSVAGISGNTIYF